Sequencing of this T cell receptor (beta chain) was carried out in a study of radiotherapy plus CTLA-4 blockade in lung cancer. Study-wide findings and caveats: After radiotherapy and ipilimumab, tumor-derived clones expanded in peripheral blood.

With respect to this clone: Its target is unknown.

Trimming removed 1 base from V and 5 bases from J, with 12 bases in between. The germline V gene encodes CDR1 SGHDT and CDR2 YYEEEE. This CDR3 region has 14 residues. Only in-frame clones appear in the TCRdb table, and some are missing; sequencing was by immunoSEQ multiplex PCR. The top ten hold more than 3% of the sample, which has 23,000 or so clones, about 76% seen once. The gene calls are TRBV5-6 and TRBJ1-1, with D maybe TRBD1 (5 bases). The TCR sequence derives from a human donor with non-small cell lung cancer whose response to radiotherapy plus ipilimumab could not be evaluated. The sequencing used peripheral blood, collected from a patient treated with radiotherapy plus ipilimumab. The CDR3 sequence is CASSLFDSETEAFF. The CDR3 nucleotides are TGTGCCAGCAGCTTGTTCGACAGTGAGACTGAAGCTTTCTTT. Using reference TRBV5-6 and TRBJ1-1 for the parts outside the CDR3, the full variable domain is DAGVTQSPTHLIKTRGQQVTLRCSPKSGHDTVSWYQQALGQGPQFIFQYYEEEERQRGNFPDRFSGHQFPNYSSELNVNALLLGDSALYLCASSLFDSETEAFFGQGTRLTVV.